The following is a TCR beta chain sequence with its context. Its matching antigen is unknown. This specimen belongs to a study of blood T cells in healthy people across ages. General study findings and limits: There were more naive CD4+ cells and higher diversity in long-lived donors than in aged donors. Conclusively comparing naive with antigen-experienced cells was impossible with unsorted PBMCs.

Per sample, a minimum of 6.5 million PBMCs were isolated. A second PCR of 7 to 11 cycles used a sample-barcoded 5' primer and a J-beta primer mix. TCRdb re-analysed the 5' RACE reads in MiXCR, keeping a single row per CDR3 protein. The top ten clones hold 28% of a sample with roughly 860,000 distinct CDR3 sequences, approximately 59% of them seen once. Sequences were obtained from blood. The sequence came from a young man in good health.

The CDR3 nucleotides are TGTGCCAGCAGCGTGACGAGGCAACATCAGCCCCAGCATTTT. This sequence encodes CASSVTRQHQPQHF. The V call is TRBV2, the J call TRBJ1-5, with D hard to call. The CDR3 spans 14 residues. From germline, CDR1 is SNHLY and CDR2 FYNNEI. V was cut by 6 bases and J by 5 bases, with 14 bases left in between.